The rows below give T cell receptor beta chains drawn from one sample of a study of cytomegalovirus exposure and HLA in healthy donors. Generated by immunoSEQ multiplex PCR, the TCRdb table keeps only in-frame clones and is missing some. The sample holds 150,000 to 200,000 clones; about four fifths are singletons and the top ten take 0.95% to 1.4%. The material sequenced was PBMCs. Receptors were obtained from a woman between 40 and 55 years old in good health and CMV-seronegative. CDR3s include the opening cysteine and the closing phenylalanine or tryptophan. A D gene is named only where the DNA matches it firmly. A row's size may be missing; if present it is once, few, many or a size class.

abundance | j_gene | v_gene | len | d_gene | CDR3nt | CDR3aa
NA | TRBJ2-6 | TRBV15 | 17 | TRBD1 | TGTGCCACCAGCCGAGGACAGGACAGCTCTGGGGCCAACGTCCTGACTTTC | CATSRGQDSSGANVLTF
NA | TRBJ2-3 | TRBV6-6 | 13 | NA | TGTGCCAGCCGCGGCGCTAGCACAGATACGCAGTATTTT | CASRGASTDTQYF
NA | TRBJ1-1 | TRBV18 | 16 | TRBD1 | TGTGCCAGCTCACTCGCCGGGACAGGGGCGGGCACTGAAGCTTTCTTT | CASSLAGTGAGTEAFF
NA | TRBJ1-3 | TRBV5-4 | 16 | NA | TGTGCCAGCAGCTTGGAGGAGGGCAGCTCTGGAAACACCATATATTTT | CASSLEEGSSGNTIYF
NA | TRBJ2-1 | TRBV19 | 12 | NA | TGTGCCAGTAGCAAAGGGGTGAATGAGCAGTTCTTC | CASSKGVNEQFF
NA | TRBJ2-5 | TRBV7-8 | 14 | TRBD2 | TGTGCCAGCAGCGGACTAGCGGGAGTAGAGACCCAGTACTTC | CASSGLAGVETQYF
NA | TRBJ2-5 | TRBV4-3 | 16 | NA | TGCGCCAGCAGCCAAGGGGCTAAGCTCCGGGGGGAGACCCAGTACTTC | CASSQGAKLRGETQYF
NA | TRBJ1-4 | TRBV19 | 13 | NA | TGTGCCAGTCAGGGGAGGGCTAATGAAAAACTGTTTTTT | CASQGRANEKLFF
NA | TRBJ1-5 | TRBV4-2 | 18 | TRBD1 | TGTGCCAGCAGCCAAGAATCTACAGGACAGGGTGGCAATCAGCCCCAGCATTTT | CASSQESTGQGGNQPQHF
once | TRBJ1-5 | TRBV6-6 | 15 | NA | TGTGCCAGCAGTAAGCCCCCAGGGGAGAGTCAGCCCCAGCATTTT | CASSKPPGESQPQHF
NA | TRBJ1-1 | TRBV9 | 17 | NA | TGTGCCAGCAGCGTAGGGGAACAGGACCCCGGGGGCACTGAAGCTTTCTTT | CASSVGEQDPGGTEAFF
NA | TRBJ1-6 | TRBV9 | 15 | NA | TGTGCCAGCAGCGTAGCTGGGCAGTCCGGCTCACCCCTCCACTTT | CASSVAGQSGSPLHF
NA | TRBJ2-7 | TRBV5-1 | 11 | NA | TGCGCCAGCAGTGACGGGAACGAGCAGTACTTC | CASSDGNEQYF
NA | TRBJ1-2 | TRBV27 | 15 | TRBD1 | TGTGCCAGCAGACCCGGACAGGGGAGTAGGTATGGCTACACCTTC | CASRPGQGSRYGYTF
NA | TRBJ1-2 | TRBV7-9 | 14 | NA | TGTTCCAGCAGCTCCGCGAGGGACTCGGATGGCTACACCTTC | CSSSSARDSDGYTF
NA | TRBJ1-1 | TRBV9 | 15 | TRBD1 | TGTGCCAGCAGCGCGGGGGACAGCTTGAACACTGAAGCTTTCTTT | CASSAGDSLNTEAFF
once | TRBJ2-3 | TRBV9 | 16 | NA | TGTGCCAGCAGCGTTGGTCCGACGGGGGGCACAGATACGCAGTATTTT | CASSVGPTGGTDTQYF
NA | TRBJ2-3 | TRBV25-1 | 15 | NA | TGTGCCAGCAGTGACACCCTCGCGCCTACAGATACGCAGTATTTT | CASSDTLAPTDTQYF
NA | TRBJ2-5 | TRBV4-1 | 15 | TRBD1 | TGCGCCAGCAGCCGCCCCGGGACAGGCCAAGAGACCCAGTACTTC | CASSRPGTGQETQYF
NA | TRBJ2-1 | TRBV25-1 | 14 | TRBD2 | TGTGCCAGCAATAGGGCGGGAGTGTACAATGAGCAGTTCTTC | CASNRAGVYNEQFF
few | TRBJ2-1 | TRBV6-4 | 13 | TRBD2 | TGTGCCAGCAGCCCGGGACTAGCGACTGAGCAGTTCTTC | CASSPGLATEQFF
NA | TRBJ2-5 | TRBV18 | 15 | TRBD1 | TGTGCCAGCTCACGAACCGGGACAGCCCAAGAGACCCAGTACTTC | CASSRTGTAQETQYF
NA | TRBJ2-3 | TRBV4-1 | 13 | NA | TGCGCCAGCAGCCAAGACCGCGTGGATACGCAGTATTTT | CASSQDRVDTQYF
NA | TRBJ2-5 | TRBV7-2 | 14 | TRBD1 | TGTGCCAGCAGCTTGGACAGGGGGAAAGAGACCCAGTACTTC | CASSLDRGKETQYF
NA | TRBJ1-3 | TRBV4-3 | 19 | NA | TGCGCCAGCAGCCAAGAATACCCCCCTCGACATAGCTCTGGAAACACCATATATTTT | CASSQEYPPRHSSGNTIYF
NA | TRBJ2-3 | TRBV10-3 | 16 | NA | TGTGCCATCAGTGAGTCGACATTAACGCAAAAAGATACGCAGTATTTT | CAISESTLTQKDTQYF
NA | TRBJ1-5 | TRBV28 | 13 | NA | TGTGCCAGCAGTTTGGGGGGAGCTGCTCCCCAGCATTTT | CASSLGGAAPQHF
NA | TRBJ1-4 | TRBV7-9 | 14 | NA | TGTGCCAGCAGCTTAACTACAACTAATGAAAAACTGTTTTTT | CASSLTTTNEKLFF
NA | TRBJ2-1 | TRBV7-2 | 16 | NA | TGTGCCAGCAGCTTAGGTAGGGATCGAGGGTCCAATGAGCAGTTCTTC | CASSLGRDRGSNEQFF
NA | TRBJ1-2 | TRBV7-2 | 15 | TRBD1 | TGTGCCAGCAGCTTGGGGACAGGGAGGAAGGCTGGCTACACCTTC | CASSLGTGRKAGYTF
NA | TRBJ1-4 | TRBV7-2 | 14 | TRBD1 | TGTGCCAGCAGCCAGGACAGGAGTTATGAAAAACTGTTTTTT | CASSQDRSYEKLFF
NA | TRBJ1-2 | TRBV7-9 | 13 | NA | TGTGCACTAGGACGTGGGGTTGCCTATGGCTACACCTTC | CALGRGVAYGYTF
NA | TRBJ1-2 | TRBV6-1 | 13 | NA | TGTGCCAGCAGTGACCCGACCCCGGGGGGCTACACCTTC | CASSDPTPGGYTF
NA | TRBJ2-1 | TRBV15 | 15 | TRBD2 | TGTGCCACCAGCGCTAGCGGGAGGGTGATAAATGAGCAGTTCTTC | CATSASGRVINEQFF